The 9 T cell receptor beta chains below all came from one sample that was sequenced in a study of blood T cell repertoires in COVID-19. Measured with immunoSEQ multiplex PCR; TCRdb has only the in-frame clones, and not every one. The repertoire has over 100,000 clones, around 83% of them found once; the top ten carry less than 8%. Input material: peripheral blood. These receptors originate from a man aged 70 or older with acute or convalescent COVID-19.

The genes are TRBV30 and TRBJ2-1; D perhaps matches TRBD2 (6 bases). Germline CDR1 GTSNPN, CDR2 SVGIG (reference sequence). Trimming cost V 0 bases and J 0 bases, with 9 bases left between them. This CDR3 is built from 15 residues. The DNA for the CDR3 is TGTGCCTGGAGTGTGGGACTGACCTCCTACAATGAGCAGTTCTTC. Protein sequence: CAWSVGLTSYNEQFF.

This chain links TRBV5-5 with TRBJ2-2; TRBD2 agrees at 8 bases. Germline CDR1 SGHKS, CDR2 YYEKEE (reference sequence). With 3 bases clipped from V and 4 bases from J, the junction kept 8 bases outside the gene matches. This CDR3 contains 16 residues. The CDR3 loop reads CASSSAGGEVTGELFF. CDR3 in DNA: TGTGCCAGCAGCTCGGCGGGGGGCGAGGTCACCGGGGAGCTGTTTTTT.

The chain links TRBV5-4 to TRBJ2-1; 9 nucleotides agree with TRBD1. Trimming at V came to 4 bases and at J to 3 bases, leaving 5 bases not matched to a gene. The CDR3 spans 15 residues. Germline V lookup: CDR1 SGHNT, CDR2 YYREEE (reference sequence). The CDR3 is CASSQGGQGYNEQFF. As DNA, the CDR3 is TGTGCCAGCAGCCAGGGGGGACAGGGCTACAATGAGCAGTTCTTC.

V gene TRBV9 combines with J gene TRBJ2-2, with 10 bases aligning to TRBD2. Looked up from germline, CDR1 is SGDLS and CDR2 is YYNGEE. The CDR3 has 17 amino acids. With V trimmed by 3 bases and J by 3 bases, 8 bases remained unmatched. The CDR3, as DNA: TGTGCCAGCAGCGCCCGCCGGCTAGCGGGAGACACCGGGGAGCTGTTTTTT. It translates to CASSARRLAGDTGELFF.

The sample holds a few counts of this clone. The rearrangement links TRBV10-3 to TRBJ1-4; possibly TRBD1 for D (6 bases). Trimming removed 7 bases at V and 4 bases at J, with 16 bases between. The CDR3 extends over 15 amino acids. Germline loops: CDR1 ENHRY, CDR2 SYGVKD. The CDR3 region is CAIKPTGAGNEKLFF. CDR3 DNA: TGTGCCATCAAACCGACAGGAGCCGGTAATGAAAAACTGTTTTTT.

Here the CDR3 DNA reads TGTGCCAGCTCACCATTAGGGCCAGGGAACGGCGAAAACATTCAGTACTTC. Amino acid sequence: CASSPLGPGNGENIQYF. This chain links TRBV18 with TRBJ2-4, with TRBD1 as a possible D gene (5 bases). Looked up from germline, CDR1 is KGHSH and CDR2 is LQKENI. V was shortened by 2 bases and J by 5 bases, with 19 bases between the two germline ends. There are 17 residues in the CDR3. Using reference TRBV18 and TRBJ2-4 for the parts outside the CDR3, the full variable domain is NAGVMQNPRHLVRRRGQEARLRCSPMKGHSHVYWYRQLPEEGLKFMVYLQKENIIDESGMPKERFSAEFPKEGPSILRIQQVVRGDSAAYFCASSPLGPGNGENIQYFGAGTRLSVL.

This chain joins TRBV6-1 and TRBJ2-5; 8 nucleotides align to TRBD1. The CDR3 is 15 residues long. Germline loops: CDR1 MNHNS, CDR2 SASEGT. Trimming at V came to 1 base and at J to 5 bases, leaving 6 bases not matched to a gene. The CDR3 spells CASSEEGQGWETQYF. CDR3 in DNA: TGTGCCAGCAGTGAAGAAGGACAGGGATGGGAGACCCAGTACTTC.

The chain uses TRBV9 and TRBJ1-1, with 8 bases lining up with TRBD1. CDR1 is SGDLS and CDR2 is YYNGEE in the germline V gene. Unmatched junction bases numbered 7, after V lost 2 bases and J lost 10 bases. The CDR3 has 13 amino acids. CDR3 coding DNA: TGTGCCAGCAGCGTGACAGGGGTCGATAGAGCTTTCTTT. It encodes CASSVTGVDRAFF.

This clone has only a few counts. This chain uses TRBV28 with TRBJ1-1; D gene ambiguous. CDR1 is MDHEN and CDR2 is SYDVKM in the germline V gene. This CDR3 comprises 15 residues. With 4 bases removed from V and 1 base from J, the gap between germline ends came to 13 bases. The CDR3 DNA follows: TGTGCCAGCAGTTCCCCGATCGGGTCGAACACTGAAGCTTTCTTT. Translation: CASSSPIGSNTEAFF.